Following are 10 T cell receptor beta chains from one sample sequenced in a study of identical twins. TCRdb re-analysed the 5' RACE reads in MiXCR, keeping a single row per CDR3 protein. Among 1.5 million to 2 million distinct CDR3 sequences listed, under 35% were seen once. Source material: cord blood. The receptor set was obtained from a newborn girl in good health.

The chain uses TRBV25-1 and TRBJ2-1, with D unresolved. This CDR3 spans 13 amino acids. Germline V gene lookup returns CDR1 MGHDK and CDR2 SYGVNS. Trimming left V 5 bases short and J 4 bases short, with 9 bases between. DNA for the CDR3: TGTGCCAGCAGTCGCCCTAGGTACAATGAGCAGTTCTTC. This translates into CASSRPRYNEQFF.

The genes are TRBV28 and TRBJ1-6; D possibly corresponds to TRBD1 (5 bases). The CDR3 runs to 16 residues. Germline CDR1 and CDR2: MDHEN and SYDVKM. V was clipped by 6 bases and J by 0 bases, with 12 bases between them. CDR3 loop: CASSGTDTSYNSPLHF. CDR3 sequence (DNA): TGTGCCAGCAGCGGGACCGATACCTCCTATAATTCACCCCTCCACTTT.

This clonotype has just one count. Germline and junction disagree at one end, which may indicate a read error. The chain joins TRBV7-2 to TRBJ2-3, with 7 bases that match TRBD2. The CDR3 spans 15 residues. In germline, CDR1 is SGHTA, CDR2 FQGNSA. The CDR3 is CACSPSGTYPDTQYF. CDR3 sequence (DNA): TGTGCCTGCAGCCCCAGCGGGACCTACCCAGATACGCAGTATTTT.

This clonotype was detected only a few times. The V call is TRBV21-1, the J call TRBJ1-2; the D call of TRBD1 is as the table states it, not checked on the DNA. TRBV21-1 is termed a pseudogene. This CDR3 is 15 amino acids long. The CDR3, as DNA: TGTGCCAGCAGCACACCGACAGGGAAAAACTATGGCTACACCTTC. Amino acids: CASSTPTGKNYGYTF.

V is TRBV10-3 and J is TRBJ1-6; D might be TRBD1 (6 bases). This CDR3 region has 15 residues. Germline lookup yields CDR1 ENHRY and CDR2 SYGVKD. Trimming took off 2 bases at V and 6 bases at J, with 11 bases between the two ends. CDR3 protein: CAISELYRVNSPLHF. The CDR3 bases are TGTGCCATCAGTGAGCTCTACAGGGTTAATTCACCCCTCCACTTT.

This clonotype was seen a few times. The CDR3 protein is CSARRQISYEQYF. The CDR3 DNA reads TGCAGTGCTAGAAGGCAGATCTCCTACGAGCAGTACTTC. V and J are TRBV20-1 and TRBJ2-7, with unresolved D. Germline V gene sequence: CDR1 DFQATT, CDR2 SNEGSKA (reference sequence). V gave up 2 bases and J gave up 0 bases, with 8 bases separating them. The CDR3 runs to 13 residues.

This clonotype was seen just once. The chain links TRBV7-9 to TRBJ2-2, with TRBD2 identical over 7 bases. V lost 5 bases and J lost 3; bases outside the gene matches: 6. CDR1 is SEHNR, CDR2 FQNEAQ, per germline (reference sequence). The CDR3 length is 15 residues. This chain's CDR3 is CASSPLLAYTGELFF. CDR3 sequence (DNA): TGTGCCAGCAGCCCGCTACTAGCGTACACCGGGGAGCTGTTTTTT. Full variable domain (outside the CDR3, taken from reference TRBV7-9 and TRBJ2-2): DTGVSQNPRHKITKRGQNVTFRCDPISEHNRLYWYRQTLGQGPEFLTYFQNEAQLEKSRLLSDRFSAERPKGSFSTLEIQRTEQGDSAMYLCASSPLLAYTGELFFGEGSRLTVL.

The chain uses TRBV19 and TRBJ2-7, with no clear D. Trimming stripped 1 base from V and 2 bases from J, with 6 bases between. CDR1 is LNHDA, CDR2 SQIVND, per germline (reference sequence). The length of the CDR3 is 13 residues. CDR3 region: CASSIGRTYEQYF. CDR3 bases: TGTGCCAGTAGTATAGGTCGAACCTACGAGCAGTACTTC. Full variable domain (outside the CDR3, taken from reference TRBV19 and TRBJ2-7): DGGITQSPKYLFRKEGQNVTLSCEQNLNHDAMYWYRQDPGQGLRLIYYSQIVNDFQKGDIAEGYSVSREKKESFPLTVTSAQKNPTAFYLCASSIGRTYEQYFGPGTRLTVT.

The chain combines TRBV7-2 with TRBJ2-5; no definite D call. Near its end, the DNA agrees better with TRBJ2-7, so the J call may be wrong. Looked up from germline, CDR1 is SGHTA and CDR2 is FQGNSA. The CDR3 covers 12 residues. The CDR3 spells CASSSVRAEQYF. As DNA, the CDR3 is TGTGCCAGCAGCTCGGTTCGGGCCGAGCAGTACTTC.

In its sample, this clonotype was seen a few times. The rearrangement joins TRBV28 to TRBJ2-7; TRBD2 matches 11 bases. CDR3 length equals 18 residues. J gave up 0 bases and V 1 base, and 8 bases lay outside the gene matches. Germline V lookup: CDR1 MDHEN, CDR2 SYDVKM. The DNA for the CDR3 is TGTGCCAGCAGTTTATCCCTACCGGGACTAGCGGCCTCCTACGAGCAGTACTTC. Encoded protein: CASSLSLPGLAASYEQYF.